The 11 T cell receptor beta chains in this list originate from one sample, sequenced in a study of blood T cell repertoires in COVID-19. Generated by immunoSEQ multiplex PCR, the TCRdb table keeps only in-frame clones and is missing some. The sample records under 350,000 clones, around nine tenths being singletons. Sequenced: peripheral blood. Receptors originate from a man between 35 and 55 years old with acute or convalescent COVID-19.

V usage is TRBV6-1 and J usage is TRBJ2-1; D may be TRBD1 (6 bases). In germline, CDR1 is MNHNS, CDR2 SASEGT. This CDR3 region has 15 residues. V was shortened by 0 bases and J by 6 bases, with 12 bases between the two germline ends. The chain's CDR3 is CASSEAVAGVNEQFF. The CDR3 DNA reads TGTGCCAGCAGTGAAGCGGTGGCAGGGGTCAATGAGCAGTTCTTC.

V usage is TRBV10-3 and J usage is TRBJ2-1; no definite D call. From germline, CDR1 is ENHRY and CDR2 SYGVKD. The CDR3 is made up of 12 amino acids. V was shortened by 8 bases and J by 8 bases, with 13 bases between the two germline ends. This CDR3 reads CAISPQQDEQFF. Written as DNA, the CDR3 is TGTGCCATCTCGCCCCAGCAGGATGAGCAGTTCTTC.

The chain is built from TRBV5-1 and TRBJ1-1; 7 nucleotides agree with TRBD1. The CDR3 length is 16 residues. V gave up 1 base and J gave up 1 base; unmatched junction bases: 7. Germline V gives CDR1 SGHRS, CDR2 YFSETQ. The CDR3 spells CASSLSVGQWNTEAFF. DNA for the CDR3: TGCGCCAGCAGCTTGTCTGTGGGACAGTGGAACACTGAAGCTTTCTTT.

This chain links TRBV6-5 with TRBJ2-2, with 9 bases identical to TRBD1. Germline values: CDR1 MNHEY, CDR2 SVGAGI. Germline trimming cut 7 bases from V and 0 bases from J; bases unmatched to any gene: 0. The CDR3 has 14 residues. CDR3 in amino acids: CASNRGPNTGELFF. Written as DNA, the CDR3 is TGTGCCAGCAACAGGGGGCCGAACACCGGGGAGCTGTTTTTT.

The rearrangement joins TRBV18 to TRBJ1-1, with D perhaps matching TRBD1 (6 bases). Between the trimmed V and J ends, which lost 3 bases and 1 base, there was a span of 9 bases. The CDR3 is 14 amino acids. Germline CDR1 and CDR2: KGHSH and LQKENI. The CDR3 protein is CASSPIQGNTEAFF. DNA for the CDR3: TGTGCCAGCTCACCTATACAGGGGAACACTGAAGCTTTCTTT.

This chain uses TRBV6-5 with TRBJ2-5; weak D call: TRBD1 (6 bases). CDR1 is MNHEY and CDR2 is SVGAGI in the germline V gene. The germline V and J ends were trimmed by 0 bases and 4 bases, with 12 bases remaining between them. This CDR3 contains 15 residues. The CDR3 here is CASSYSGLGGETQYF. The CDR3 region has the DNA TGTGCCAGCAGTTACTCCGGCCTAGGGGGAGAGACCCAGTACTTC.

This clone appeared a single time. This chain connects TRBV2 to TRBJ2-3; 11 bases align to TRBD2. The CDR3 extends over 17 amino acids. Trimming cost V 7 bases and J 0 bases; bases outside gene matches: 9. Per germline, CDR1 SNHLY and CDR2 FYNNEI. The CDR3 DNA sequence: TGTGCCAGCATGGGGGCTAGCGGGGGGCCTAGCACAGATACGCAGTATTTT. Protein: CASMGASGGPSTDTQYF. Based on the CDR3 plus reference TRBV2 and TRBJ2-3, the full variable domain is EPEVTQTPSHQVTQMGQEVILRCVPISNHLYFYWYRQILGQKVEFLVSFYNNEISEKSEIFDDQFSVERPDGSNFTLKIRSTKLEDSAMYFCASMGASGGPSTDTQYFGPGTRLTVL.

The rearrangement uses TRBV30 and TRBJ1-4; no reliable D call. V gave up 1 base and J gave up 8 bases, with 17 bases separating them. CDR1 is GTSNPN and CDR2 is SVGIG in the germline V gene (reference sequence). The length of the CDR3 is 15 residues. In DNA form, the CDR3 reads TGTGCCTGGAGTGGAACACAGCTTCAGCCCGAAAAACTGTTTTTT. Encoded protein: CAWSGTQLQPEKLFF.

J is TRBJ2-3 and V is TRBV6-5; TRBD1 matches at 10 bases. J gave up 3 bases and V 10 bases, and 4 bases lay outside the gene matches. This CDR3 spans 13 amino acids. Germline CDR1 reads MNHEY; CDR2 reads SVGAGI. Here the CDR3 reads CATQGQGTDTQYF. The CDR3, as DNA: TGTGCCACCCAGGGACAGGGGACAGATACGCAGTATTTT.

The chain employs TRBV21-1 and TRBJ1-3; TRBD1 is taken as the D call from the table, unchecked against the DNA. TRBV21-1 is reported as a pseudogene. This CDR3 region has 14 residues. The CDR3 spells CASGTGGKGNTIYF. As DNA, the CDR3 is TGTGCCAGCGGCACAGGGGGCAAAGGAAACACCATATATTTT.

This rearrangement joins TRBV9 to TRBJ2-3; D is ambiguous. The germline CDR1 and CDR2 sequences are SGDLS and YYNGEE. The CDR3 has 17 amino acids. V was trimmed by 0 bases and J by 1 base, leaving 15 bases between them. The CDR3 nucleotides are TGTGCCAGCAGCGTAGGGATCGCGTCCGGAGGCACAGATACGCAGTATTTT. As protein: CASSVGIASGGTDTQYF.